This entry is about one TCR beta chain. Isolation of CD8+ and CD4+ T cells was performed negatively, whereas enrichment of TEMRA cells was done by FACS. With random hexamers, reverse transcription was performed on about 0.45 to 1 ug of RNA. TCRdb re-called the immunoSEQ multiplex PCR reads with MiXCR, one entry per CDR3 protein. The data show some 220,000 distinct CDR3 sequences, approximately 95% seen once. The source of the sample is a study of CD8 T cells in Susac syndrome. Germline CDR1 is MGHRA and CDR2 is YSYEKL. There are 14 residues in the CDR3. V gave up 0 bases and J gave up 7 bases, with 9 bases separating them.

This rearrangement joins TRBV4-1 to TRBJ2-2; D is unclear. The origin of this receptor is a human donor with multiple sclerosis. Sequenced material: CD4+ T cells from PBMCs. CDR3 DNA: TGCGCCAGCAGCCAAGAACGTGGAATCGGGGAGCTGTTTTTT. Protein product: CASSQERGIGELFF.